This T cell receptor beta chain emerged from a study of blood T cell repertoires in COVID-19. With 5 bases removed from V and 0 bases from J, the gap between germline ends came to 10 bases. The CDR3 sequence is 14 residues long. CDR1 is MNHEY, CDR2 SMNVEV, per germline (reference sequence). Only in-frame clones appear in the TCRdb table, and some are missing; sequencing was by immunoSEQ multiplex PCR. The sample carries 55,000 to 85,000 clones, about nine tenths recorded once. This TCR came from a woman aged 18-29 years with acute or convalescent COVID-19. The chain employs TRBV27 and TRBJ1-1, with D possibly being TRBD1 (5 bases). Source material: peripheral blood. The CDR3 sequence: CASSPRRVNTEAFF. In DNA, the CDR3 is TGTGCCAGCAGTCCCCGCAGGGTGAACACTGAAGCTTTCTTT.